The source of this T cell receptor beta chain is a study of blood T cell dynamics during melanoma immunotherapy (dated by TCRdb to about 2020). Turning to the overall study: The patients had metastatic melanoma and were given first-line pembrolizumab or nivolumab plus ipilimumab as standard of care in the United Kingdom. To find early correlates of response, peripheral T cell receptor repertoires were profiled in metastatic melanoma patients before and after one cycle of checkpoint inhibitor therapy. Consecutive patients formed a training cohort, and a further independent group of patients from the same centre was pooled into an external validation set.

According to the study, the label for this sample's time point signals: week 3, after first cycle of checkpoint inhibitor. Blood was sampled before treatment (T0) and at week 3 (W3), after the first cycle of checkpoint blockade. Except for a couple of patients with rapid clinical progression, response was assessed 12 weeks after the first infusion by RECIST 1.1; disease control meant complete response, partial response or stable disease. Any patient who had received prior systemic cancer treatment, was on concomitant immunosuppressant therapy or had synchronous other active malignancies was excluded. Bulk PBMC and plasma cell-free DNA were both sequenced for TCR beta so that circulating cells and T cell turnover could be tracked. PBMC were isolated from blood with Lymphoprep and SepMate tubes, followed by red cell lysis. QIAamp DNA Blood Mini kits were used to extract DNA from PBMC and sorted T cell subsets.

Findings and caveats that apply to the study as a whole: The relatively small sample size was acknowledged as something that could potentially limit how far the results can be generalized. The study was unable to establish whether the T cell clones driving the repertoire changes were melanoma-specific or instead reflected general immune activation. Unlike progressors, patients who went on to achieve disease control showed a bifurcated reorganization of the PBMC repertoire at W3, with either increased clonality or increased diversity.

Sequences SGHRS (CDR1) and YFSETQ (CDR2) are obtained from the germline V gene. The junction shows trimming of 0 bases on V and 10 bases on J, plus 8 bases between the germline ends. The cysteine opens and the phenylalanine closes a CDR3 of 13 amino acids. The read is trimmed to its CDR3 DNA, 39 bases read in frame from base 1. In its sample, this clone was seen a few times. Its antigen specificity is not known. The input lacks base qualities; no much larger clone sits a single base away. For every bulk PBMC sample, a fixed 350 ng of DNA was loaded. TCR beta CDR3 sequences were amplified from genomic DNA using the immunoSEQ TCRb Assay kit according to manufacturer instructions. The KAPA Library Quantification Kit for Illumina platforms was used to quantify the pooled libraries by qPCR. Pooled libraries were clustered at roughly 0.6-1.2 pM and sequenced on an Illumina NextSeq 500. In the original analysis: Analysis of the TCR data relied on immunoSEQ ANALYZER and the R LymphoSeq package. A rearrangement efficiency score was calculated as productive divided by the sum of productive and non-productive CDR3 sequences. Within each patient, timepoints were compared pairwise for clonality, measured with the Gini coefficient, and for diversity, measured with the Renyi index at alpha=1. In LymphoSeq, clonal relatedness was computed with an edit distance of 3 and repertoire similarity was computed with the Bhattacharyya coefficient. To classify response, a linear discriminant analysis based on week-3 changes in clonality and diversity was built with the R MASS and caret packages. The table was pulled from immuneACCESS by TCRdb, which kept in-frame rearrangements only. Such tables lose some clones; where checked, under half of the loss comes from unresolved V genes, and the rest has no known cause. D and trimming come from the DNA, and the V and J calls and clone size come from that table. The sample table lists roughly 6,800 clones, about four fifths of them with a count of one. The top ten clones comprise roughly 15% of the sample.

The specimen was blood, collected from a patient treated with checkpoint blockade. The rearranged chain carries TRBV5-1 and TRBJ1-6; no D gene call is confident. The sequence came from a human donor with melanoma. The nucleotides are TGCGCCAGCAGCTTGGACGTAAACTCACCCCTCCACTTT. Translation gives CASSLDVNSPLHF.